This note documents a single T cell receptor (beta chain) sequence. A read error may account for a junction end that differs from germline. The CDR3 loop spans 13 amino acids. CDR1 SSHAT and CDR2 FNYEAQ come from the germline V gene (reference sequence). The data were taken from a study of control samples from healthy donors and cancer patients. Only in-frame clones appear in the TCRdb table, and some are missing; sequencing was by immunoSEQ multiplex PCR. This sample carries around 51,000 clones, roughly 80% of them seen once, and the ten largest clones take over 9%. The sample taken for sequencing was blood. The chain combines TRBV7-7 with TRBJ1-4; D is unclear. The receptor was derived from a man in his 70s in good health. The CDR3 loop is CASSRTDGEKLFF. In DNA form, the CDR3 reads TGTGCTAGCAGCCGAACCGACGGAGAAAAACTGTTTTTT.